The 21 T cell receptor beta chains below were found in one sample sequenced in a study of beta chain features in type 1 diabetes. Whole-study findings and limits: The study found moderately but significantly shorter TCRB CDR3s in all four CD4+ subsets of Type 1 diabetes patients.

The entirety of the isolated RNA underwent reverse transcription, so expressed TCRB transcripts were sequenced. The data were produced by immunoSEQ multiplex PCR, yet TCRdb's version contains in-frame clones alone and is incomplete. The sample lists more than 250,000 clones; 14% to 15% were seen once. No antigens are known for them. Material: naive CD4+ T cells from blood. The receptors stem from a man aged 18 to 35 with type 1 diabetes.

CDR3 loop: CASSFSGGVGYTF. The CDR3 coding sequence is TGTGCCAGCAGCTTTTCAGGGGGTGTTGGCTACACCTTC. The chain joins TRBV5-6 to TRBJ1-2, with 7 bases aligning to TRBD1. The CDR3 extends over 13 amino acids. CDR1 and CDR2 (germline): SGHDT, YYEEEE. The ends lost 2 bases at V and 7 bases at J; junction bases unmatched: 5.

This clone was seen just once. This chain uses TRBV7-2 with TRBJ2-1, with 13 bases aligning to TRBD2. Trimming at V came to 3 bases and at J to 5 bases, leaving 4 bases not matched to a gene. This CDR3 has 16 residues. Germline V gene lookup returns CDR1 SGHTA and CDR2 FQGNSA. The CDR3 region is CASSLFGTSGDNEQFF. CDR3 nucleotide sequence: TGTGCCAGCAGCTTGTTCGGGACTAGCGGGGACAATGAGCAGTTCTTC.

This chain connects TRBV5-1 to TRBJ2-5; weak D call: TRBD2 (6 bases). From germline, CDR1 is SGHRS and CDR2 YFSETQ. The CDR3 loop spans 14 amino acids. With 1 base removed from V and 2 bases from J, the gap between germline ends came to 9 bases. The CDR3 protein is CASSLSGTQETQYF. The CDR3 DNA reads TGCGCCAGCAGCTTGAGTGGGACTCAAGAGACCCAGTACTTC.

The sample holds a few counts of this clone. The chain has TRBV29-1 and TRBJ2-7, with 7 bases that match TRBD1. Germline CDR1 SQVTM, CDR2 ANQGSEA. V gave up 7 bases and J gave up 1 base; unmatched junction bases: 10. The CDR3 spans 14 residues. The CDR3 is CSARQGVGSYEQYF. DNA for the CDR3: TGCAGCGCCCGACAGGGAGTTGGGTCCTACGAGCAGTACTTC.

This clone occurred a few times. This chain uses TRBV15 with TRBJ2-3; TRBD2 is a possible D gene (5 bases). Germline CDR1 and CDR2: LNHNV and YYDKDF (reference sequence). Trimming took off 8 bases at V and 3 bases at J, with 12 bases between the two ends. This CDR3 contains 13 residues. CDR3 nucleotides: TGTGCCACCCGGCTAGCTGGGACAGATACGCAGTATTTT. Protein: CATRLAGTDTQYF.

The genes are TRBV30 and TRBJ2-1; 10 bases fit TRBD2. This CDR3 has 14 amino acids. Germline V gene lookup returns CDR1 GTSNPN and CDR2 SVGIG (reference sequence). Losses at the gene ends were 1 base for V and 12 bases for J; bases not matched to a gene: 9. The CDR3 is CAWSENLAGDRQFF. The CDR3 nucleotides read TGTGCCTGGAGTGAAAATCTAGCGGGAGACCGGCAGTTCTTC.

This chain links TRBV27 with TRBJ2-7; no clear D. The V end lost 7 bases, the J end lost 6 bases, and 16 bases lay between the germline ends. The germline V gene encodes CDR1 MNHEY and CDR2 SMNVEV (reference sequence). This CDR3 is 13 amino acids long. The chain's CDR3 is CASKTNLRSEQYF. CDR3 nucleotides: TGTGCCAGCAAAACGAATCTTAGGAGCGAGCAGTACTTC.

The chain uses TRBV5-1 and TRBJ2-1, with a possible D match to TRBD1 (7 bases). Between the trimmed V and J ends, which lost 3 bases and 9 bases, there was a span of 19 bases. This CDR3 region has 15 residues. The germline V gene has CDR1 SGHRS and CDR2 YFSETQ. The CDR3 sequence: CASSSTGEDTGEQFF. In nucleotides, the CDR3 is TGCGCCAGCAGCTCCACAGGGGAGGATACGGGTGAGCAGTTCTTC.

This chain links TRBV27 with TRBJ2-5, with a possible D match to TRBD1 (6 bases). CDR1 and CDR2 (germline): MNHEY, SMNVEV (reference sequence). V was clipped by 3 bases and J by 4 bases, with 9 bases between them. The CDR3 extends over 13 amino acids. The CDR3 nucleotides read TGTGCCAGCAGTTTGACAGGCCTAGAGACCCAGTACTTC. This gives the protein CASSLTGLETQYF.

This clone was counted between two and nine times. CDR3 DNA: TGTGCCAGTGCCGGGGGGACTAATATCTACGAGCAGTACTTC. It yields the protein CASAGGTNIYEQYF. The J gene is TRBJ2-7, the V gene TRBV19; 7 bases agree with TRBD2. Germline lookup yields CDR1 LNHDA and CDR2 SQIVND (reference sequence). Unmatched junction bases numbered 10, after V lost 8 bases and J lost 3 bases. The CDR3 contains 14 residues.

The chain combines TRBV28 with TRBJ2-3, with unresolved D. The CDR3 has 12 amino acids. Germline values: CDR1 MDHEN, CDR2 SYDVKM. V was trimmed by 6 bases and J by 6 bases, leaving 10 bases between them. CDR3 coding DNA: TGTGCCAGCAGACCCGACGGGGATACGCAGTATTTT. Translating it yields CASRPDGDTQYF.

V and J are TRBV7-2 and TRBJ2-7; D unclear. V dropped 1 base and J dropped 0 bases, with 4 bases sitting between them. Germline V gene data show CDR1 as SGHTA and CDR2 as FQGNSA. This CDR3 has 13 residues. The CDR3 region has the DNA TGTGCCAGCAGCTTAGTCTTCTCCTACGAGCAGTACTTC. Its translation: CASSLVFSYEQYF.

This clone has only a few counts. Here the CDR3 reads CASSLAAGQETQYF. In DNA form, the CDR3 reads TGCGCCAGCAGCTTGGCAGCAGGGCAAGAGACCCAGTACTTC. This chain joins TRBV5-1 and TRBJ2-5; TRBD1 is a possible D gene (5 bases). Germline V CDR1 and CDR2: SGHRS, YFSETQ. V was trimmed by 0 bases and J by 2 bases, leaving 8 bases between them. The CDR3 is made up of 14 amino acids.

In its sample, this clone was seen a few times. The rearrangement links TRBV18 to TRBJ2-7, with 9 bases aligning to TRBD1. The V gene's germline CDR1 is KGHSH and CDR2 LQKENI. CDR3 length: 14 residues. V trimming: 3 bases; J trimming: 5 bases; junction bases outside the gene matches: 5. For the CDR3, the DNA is TGTGCCAGCTCACCTCGGGACAGGGCCAACGAGCAGTACTTC. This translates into CASSPRDRANEQYF.

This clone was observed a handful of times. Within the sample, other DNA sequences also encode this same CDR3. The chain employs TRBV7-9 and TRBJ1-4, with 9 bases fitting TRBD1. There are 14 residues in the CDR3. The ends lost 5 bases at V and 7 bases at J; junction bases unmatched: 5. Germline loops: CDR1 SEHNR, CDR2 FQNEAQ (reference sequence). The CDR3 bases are TGTGCCAGCAGCCTGGGACAGGGAGGTGAAAAACTGTTTTTT. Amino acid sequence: CASSLGQGGEKLFF.

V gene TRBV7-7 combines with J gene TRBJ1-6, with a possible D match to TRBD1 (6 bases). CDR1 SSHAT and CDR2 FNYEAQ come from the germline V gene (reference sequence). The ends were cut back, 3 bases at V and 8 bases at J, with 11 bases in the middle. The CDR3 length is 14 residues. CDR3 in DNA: TGTGCCAGCAGCTTGACAGGTCCTGATTCACCCCTCCACTTT. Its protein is CASSLTGPDSPLHF.

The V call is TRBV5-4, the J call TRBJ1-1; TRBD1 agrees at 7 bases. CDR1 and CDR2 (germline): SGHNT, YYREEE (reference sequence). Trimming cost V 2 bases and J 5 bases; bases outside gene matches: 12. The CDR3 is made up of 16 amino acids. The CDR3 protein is CASSFRTGVLGTEAFF. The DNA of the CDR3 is TGTGCCAGCAGCTTTAGGACAGGAGTCTTGGGGACTGAAGCTTTCTTT.

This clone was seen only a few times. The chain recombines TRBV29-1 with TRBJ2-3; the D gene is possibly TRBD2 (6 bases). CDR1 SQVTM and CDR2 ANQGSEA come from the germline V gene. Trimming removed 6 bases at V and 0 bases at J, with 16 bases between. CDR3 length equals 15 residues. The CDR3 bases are TGCAGCGTGGGGGGACTCACTCGGAGCACAGATACGCAGTATTTT. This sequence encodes CSVGGLTRSTDTQYF.

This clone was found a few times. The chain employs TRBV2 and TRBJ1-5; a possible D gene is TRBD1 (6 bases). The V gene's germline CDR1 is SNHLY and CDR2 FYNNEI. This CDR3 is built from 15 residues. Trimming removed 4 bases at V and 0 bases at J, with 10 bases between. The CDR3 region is CASSGGGHSNQPQHF. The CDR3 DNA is TGTGCCAGCAGTGGGGGGGGGCATAGCAATCAGCCCCAGCATTTT.

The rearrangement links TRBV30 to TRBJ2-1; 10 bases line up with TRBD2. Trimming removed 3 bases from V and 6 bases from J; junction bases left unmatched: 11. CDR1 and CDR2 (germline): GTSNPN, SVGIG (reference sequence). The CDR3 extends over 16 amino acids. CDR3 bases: TGTGCCTGGAGCCCTAAAGGTAGCGGGAGGAGCAATGAGCAGTTCTTC. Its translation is CAWSPKGSGRSNEQFF.

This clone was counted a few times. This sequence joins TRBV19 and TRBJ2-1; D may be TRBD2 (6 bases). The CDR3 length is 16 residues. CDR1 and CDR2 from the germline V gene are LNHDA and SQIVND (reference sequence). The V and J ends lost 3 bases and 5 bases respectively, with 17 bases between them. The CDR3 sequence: CASSMRRRENNNEQFF. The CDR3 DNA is TGTGCCAGTAGTATGAGGAGGAGGGAAAACAACAATGAGCAGTTCTTC.